These 6 T cell receptor beta chains were all obtained from the same sample, sequenced in a study of Graves' ophthalmopathy and Graves' hyperthyroidism (dated 2018 in TCRdb). Sequencing was carried out with an Illumina HiSeq 2000. For repertoire sequencing, TCR beta CDR3 regions were amplified from RNA transcripts. A first-round RT-PCR used HTBI primers with the Qiagen OneStep RT-PCR kit, followed by a second-round multiplex PCR, size selection and purification. TCRdb applied fastp at Q25 and MiXCR to the public reads, then kept only in-frame beta chains. Identical CDR3 protein sequences are pooled into one entry, listed with their most common genes and DNA. In all, the sample holds 350,000 to 450,000 distinct CDR3 sequences, and 15% to 20% of those were seen once. Of the sample, about 1.6% is held by the ten largest clones. The specimen was peripheral blood. The receptors here all came from a woman aged 18-29 years with Graves' ophthalmopathy. Donor details come from another sample of the same person, matched by shared clones.

The table lists this clonotype with many counts. The chain employs TRBV6-5 and TRBJ1-6; D is unclear. Germline loops: CDR1 MNHEY, CDR2 SVGAGI. The CDR3 runs 13 residues. V shed 2 bases and J shed 8 bases, with 7 bases lying between them. This CDR3 reads CASSYATDSPLHF. The DNA of the CDR3 is TGTGCCAGCAGTTACGCCACGGATTCACCCCTCCACTTT.

This clonotype was detected only once. The V gene is TRBV12-3 or TRBV12-4, the J gene TRBJ2-7, with 7 bases matching TRBD1. The CDR3 has 13 amino acids. Trimming cost V 3 bases and J 7 bases; bases outside gene matches: 6. CDR3 in amino acids: CASSLTGTTEQYF. For the CDR3, the DNA is TGTGCCAGCAGTTTGACAGGGACCACAGAGCAGTACTTC.

This clonotype has at least ten counts. The junction and the germline gene differ at one end; a read error may be behind it. This chain links TRBV6-1 with TRBJ1-1; TRBD1 might be the D (6 bases). The germline CDR1 and CDR2 sequences are MNHNS and SASEGT. The CDR3 is made up of 14 amino acids. The CDR3 sequence is CASSEQPWDTKAFF. As DNA, the CDR3 is TGTGCCAGCAGTGAACAGCCGTGGGACACTAAAGCTTTCTTT.

In regard to this clonotype: This may stem from a read error, because a much larger clone lies one nucleotide away. V is TRBV7-2 and J is TRBJ2-5, with 7 positions matching TRBD2. CDR1 and CDR2 (germline): SGHTA, FQGNSA. V gave up 5 bases and J gave up 5 bases; unmatched junction bases: 8. There are 14 residues in the CDR3. The chain's CDR3 is CASSTGIGGETQYF. The CDR3 DNA reads as TGTGCCAGCAGCACAGGCATCGGGGGGGAGACCCAGTACTTC.

This clonotype was observed at least ten times. The J gene is TRBJ2-7, the V gene TRBV12-3 or TRBV12-4; 8 nucleotides match TRBD1. The CDR3 sequence is 13 residues long. V gave up 3 bases and J gave up 4 bases; unmatched junction bases: 2. The CDR3, as DNA: TGTGCCAGCAGTTTCCGGACAGGGTACGAGCAGTACTTC. The encoded protein is CASSFRTGYEQYF.

This clonotype was detected ten times or more. The J gene is TRBJ2-7, the V gene TRBV6-2 or TRBV6-3; no definite D call. Germline CDR1 reads MNHEY; CDR2 reads SVGEGT. The CDR3 sequence is 15 residues long. The V gene lost 2 bases and the J gene lost 4 bases, with 15 bases spanning the gap. The CDR3, as DNA: TGTGCCAGCAGTTACAGCAGCGCGGCTCGGTACGAGCAGTACTTC. Translated: CASSYSSAARYEQYF.